These T cell receptor beta chains were read from a single sample in a study of cytomegalovirus exposure and HLA in healthy donors. Method: immunoSEQ multiplex PCR; TCRdb's copy keeps in-frame clones and lacks some. The sample has 90,000 to 110,000 clones; around 81% are singletons. Material: PBMCs. All receptors derive from a woman in her twenties or thirties in good health and CMV-seronegative. Each CDR3 is given with its conserved first and last residue.

j_call: TRBJ1-2; v_call: TRBV7-8; cdr3_aa: CASSLLEGVDYGYTF
j_call: TRBJ2-2; v_call: TRBV19; cdr3_aa: CASSPAGELFF
j_call: TRBJ1-1; v_call: TRBV28; cdr3_aa: CASSAGPMNTEAFF
j_call: TRBJ1-1; v_call: TRBV19; cdr3_aa: CASTLTGMNTEAFF
j_call: TRBJ2-3; v_call: TRBV5-6; cdr3_aa: CASSLPSGSTDTQYF
j_call: TRBJ1-4; v_call: TRBV7-9; cdr3_aa: CASSRTYGQGLFRKLFF
j_call: TRBJ1-4; v_call: TRBV6-5; cdr3_aa: CASSPEGGSEKLFF
j_call: TRBJ1-2; v_call: TRBV5-1; cdr3_aa: CASSISGTGNGYTF
j_call: TRBJ1-4; v_call: TRBV5-1; cdr3_aa: CASSRVPGQGANEKLFF
j_call: TRBJ1-2; v_call: TRBV7-9; cdr3_aa: CASSLEGPRTF
j_call: TRBJ2-2; v_call: TRBV7-9; cdr3_aa: CASSARLAAPNTGELFF
j_call: TRBJ2-1; v_call: TRBV7-9; cdr3_aa: CASSLGGHNEQFF
j_call: TRBJ1-4; v_call: TRBV11-2; cdr3_aa: CASSLVSGLTTNEKLFF
j_call: TRBJ1-6; v_call: TRBV11-2; cdr3_aa: CASSAIAGRTSPLHF
j_call: TRBJ1-3; v_call: TRBV7-9; cdr3_aa: CSSSSWTGSGNTIYF
j_call: TRBJ1-5; v_call: TRBV6-5; cdr3_aa: CASKPTGVINQPQHF
j_call: TRBJ2-1; v_call: TRBV9; cdr3_aa: CASSVDRGPYNEQFF
j_call: TRBJ2-7; v_call: TRBV7-6; cdr3_aa: CASSPSEGATYEQYF
j_call: TRBJ1-5; v_call: TRBV7-2; cdr3_aa: CASSLRERQPQHF
j_call: TRBJ1-1; v_call: TRBV7-8; cdr3_aa: CASSLVRGTEAFF
j_call: TRBJ2-5; v_call: TRBV5-4; cdr3_aa: CASSFPGQETQYF
j_call: TRBJ2-1; v_call: TRBV19; cdr3_aa: CASDSGGSSYNEQFF
j_call: TRBJ2-7; v_call: TRBV5-1; cdr3_aa: CASSSSPGGGYEQYF
j_call: TRBJ2-7; v_call: TRBV7-2; cdr3_aa: CASSSPAGESEQYF
j_call: TRBJ2-7; v_call: TRBV5-1; cdr3_aa: CASSYGTSGYHYEQYF
j_call: TRBJ1-1; v_call: TRBV7-9; cdr3_aa: CASSITKAGRGEAFF
j_call: TRBJ1-1; v_call: TRBV30; cdr3_aa: CAWSSRQGRRVFF
j_call: TRBJ2-1; v_call: TRBV7-8; cdr3_aa: CASSARRLAGAENEQFF
j_call: TRBJ2-1; v_call: TRBV6-4; cdr3_aa: CVSSVLAGGPEQFF
j_call: TRBJ2-2; v_call: TRBV28; cdr3_aa: CATWRPGTGELFF
j_call: TRBJ2-2; v_call: TRBV5-1; cdr3_aa: CASSFMASGNTGELFF
j_call: TRBJ2-3; v_call: TRBV7-3; cdr3_aa: CASSLKGASGRGVIGTDTQYF
j_call: TRBJ2-1; v_call: TRBV29-1; cdr3_aa: CSVETLTYNEQFF
j_call: TRBJ2-7; v_call: TRBV18; cdr3_aa: CASSPPIRDSTSYEQYF
j_call: TRBJ1-5; v_call: TRBV19; cdr3_aa: CASSLRTRTYSNQPQHF
j_call: TRBJ1-3; v_call: TRBV6-5; cdr3_aa: CASSYSQASGNTIYF
j_call: TRBJ1-1; v_call: TRBV18; cdr3_aa: CASSMAGNTEAFF
j_call: TRBJ2-7; v_call: TRBV19; cdr3_aa: CASSISVGHYEQYF
j_call: TRBJ2-3; v_call: TRBV2; cdr3_aa: CASSERRAPDTQYF
j_call: TRBJ2-1; v_call: TRBV5-4; cdr3_aa: CASSFEMTAGEGQFF
j_call: TRBJ2-7; v_call: TRBV4-1; cdr3_aa: CASSQGVRAYEQYF
j_call: TRBJ2-1; v_call: TRBV19; cdr3_aa: CASSMGAARDEQFF
j_call: TRBJ2-7; v_call: TRBV5-1; cdr3_aa: CASSWKGQIQAEQYF
j_call: TRBJ2-4; v_call: TRBV6-1; cdr3_aa: CASRLAGENIQYF
j_call: TRBJ2-1; v_call: TRBV27; cdr3_aa: CASSLLSSGSSDEQFF
j_call: TRBJ2-1; v_call: TRBV28; cdr3_aa: CASISPGLGGEQFF
j_call: TRBJ2-7; v_call: TRBV4-1; cdr3_aa: CASRHGPRGEQYF
j_call: TRBJ2-7; v_call: TRBV29-1; cdr3_aa: CSVEHLGSYEQYF
j_call: TRBJ1-2; v_call: TRBV19; cdr3_aa: CASSRQGVVYGYTF
j_call: TRBJ1-1; v_call: TRBV6-1; cdr3_aa: CASSPGSWNTEAFF
j_call: TRBJ2-6; v_call: TRBV28; cdr3_aa: CASTLRGPGANVLTF
j_call: TRBJ2-7; v_call: TRBV5-4; cdr3_aa: CASSNRGTYEQYF
j_call: TRBJ2-7; v_call: TRBV11-3; cdr3_aa: CASSPGQTYEQYF
j_call: TRBJ1-1; v_call: TRBV2; cdr3_aa: CASSGQGRTEAFF
j_call: TRBJ1-5; v_call: TRBV6-1; cdr3_aa: CASIPSYSNQPQHF
j_call: TRBJ2-3; v_call: TRBV5-6; cdr3_aa: CASSLVARPDTQYF
j_call: TRBJ2-7; v_call: TRBV28; cdr3_aa: CASSREIWEQYF
j_call: TRBJ2-1; v_call: TRBV7-8; cdr3_aa: CASSPIAGGSYNEQFF